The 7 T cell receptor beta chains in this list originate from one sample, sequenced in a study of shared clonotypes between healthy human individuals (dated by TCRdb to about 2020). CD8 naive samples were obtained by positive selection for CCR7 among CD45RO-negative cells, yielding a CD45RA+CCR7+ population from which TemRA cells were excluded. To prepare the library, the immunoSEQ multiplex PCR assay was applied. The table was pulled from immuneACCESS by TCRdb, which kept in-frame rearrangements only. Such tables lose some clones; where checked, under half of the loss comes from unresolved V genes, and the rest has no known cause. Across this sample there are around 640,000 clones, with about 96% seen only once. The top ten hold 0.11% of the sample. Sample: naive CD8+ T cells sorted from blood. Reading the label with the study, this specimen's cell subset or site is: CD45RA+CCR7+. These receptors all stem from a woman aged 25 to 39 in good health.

CDR3: CASSSDSGATDTQYF. In DNA, the CDR3 is TGTGCCAGCAGTTCGGACAGTGGGGCCACAGATACGCAGTATTTT. V usage is TRBV28 and J usage is TRBJ2-3; TRBD1 is a possible D gene (6 bases). Germline lookup yields CDR1 MDHEN and CDR2 SYDVKM. Trimming took 4 bases from V and 2 from J, leaving 13 bases between them. The CDR3 covers 15 residues.

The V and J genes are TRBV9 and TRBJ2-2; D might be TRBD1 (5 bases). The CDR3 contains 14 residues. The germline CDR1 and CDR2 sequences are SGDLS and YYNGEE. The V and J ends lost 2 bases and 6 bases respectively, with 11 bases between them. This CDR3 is CASSVSRVAGELFF. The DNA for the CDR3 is TGTGCCAGCAGCGTGAGCAGGGTCGCCGGGGAGCTGTTTTTT.

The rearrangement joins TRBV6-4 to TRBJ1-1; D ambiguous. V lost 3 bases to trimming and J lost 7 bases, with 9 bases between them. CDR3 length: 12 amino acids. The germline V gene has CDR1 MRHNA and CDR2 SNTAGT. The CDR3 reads CASSERAVEAFF. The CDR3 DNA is TGTGCCAGCAGTGAGAGGGCGGTTGAAGCTTTCTTT.

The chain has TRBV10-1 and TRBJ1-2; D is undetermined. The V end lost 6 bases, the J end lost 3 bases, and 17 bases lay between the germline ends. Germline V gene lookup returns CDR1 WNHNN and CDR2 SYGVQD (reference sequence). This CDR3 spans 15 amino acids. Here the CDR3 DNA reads TGCGCCAGCAGCAAGGCTCCCAGGCAGCACTATGGCTACACCTTC. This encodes CASSKAPRQHYGYTF.

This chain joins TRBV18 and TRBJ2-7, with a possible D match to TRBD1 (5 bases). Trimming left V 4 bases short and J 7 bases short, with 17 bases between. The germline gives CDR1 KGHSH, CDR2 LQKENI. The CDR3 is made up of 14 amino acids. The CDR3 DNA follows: TGTGCCAGCTCACATGAAAGCAGGGTTTGGGAGCAGTACTTC. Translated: CASSHESRVWEQYF.

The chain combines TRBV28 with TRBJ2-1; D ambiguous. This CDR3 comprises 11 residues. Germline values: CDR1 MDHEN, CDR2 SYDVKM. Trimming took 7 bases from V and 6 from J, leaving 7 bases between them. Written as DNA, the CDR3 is TGTGCCAGCACTTCGTTCAATGAGCAGTTCTTC. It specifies CASTSFNEQFF.

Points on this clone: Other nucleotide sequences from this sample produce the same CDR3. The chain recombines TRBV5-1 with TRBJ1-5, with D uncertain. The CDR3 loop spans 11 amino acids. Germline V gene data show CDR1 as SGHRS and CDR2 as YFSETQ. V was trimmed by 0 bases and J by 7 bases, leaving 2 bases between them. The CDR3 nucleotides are TGCGCCAGCAGCTTGGTCCAGCCCCAGCATTTT. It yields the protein CASSLVQPQHF.